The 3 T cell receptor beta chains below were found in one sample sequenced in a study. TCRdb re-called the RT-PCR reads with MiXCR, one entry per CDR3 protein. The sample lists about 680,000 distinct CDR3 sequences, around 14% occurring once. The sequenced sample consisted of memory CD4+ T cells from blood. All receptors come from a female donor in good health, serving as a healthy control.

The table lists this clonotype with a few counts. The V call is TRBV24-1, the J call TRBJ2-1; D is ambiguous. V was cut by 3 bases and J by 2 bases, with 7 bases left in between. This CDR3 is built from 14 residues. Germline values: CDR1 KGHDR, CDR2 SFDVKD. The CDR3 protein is CATSDLQTYNEQFF. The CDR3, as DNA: TGTGCCACCAGTGATCTACAGACCTACAATGAGCAGTTCTTC.

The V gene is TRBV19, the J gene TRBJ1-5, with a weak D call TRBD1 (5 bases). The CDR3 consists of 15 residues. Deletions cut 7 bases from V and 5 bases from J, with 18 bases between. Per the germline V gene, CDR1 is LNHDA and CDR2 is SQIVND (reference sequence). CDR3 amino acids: CASNALGGRYQPQHF. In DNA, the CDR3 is TGTGCCAGTAATGCATTGGGGGGGAGGTATCAGCCCCAGCATTTT. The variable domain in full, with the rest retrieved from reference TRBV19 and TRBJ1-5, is DGGITQSPKYLFRKEGQNVTLSCEQNLNHDAMYWYRQDPGQGLRLIYYSQIVNDFQKGDIAEGYSVSREKKESFPLTVTSAQKNPTAFYLCASNALGGRYQPQHFGDGTRLSIL.

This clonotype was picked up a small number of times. The CDR3 is CASSQAFGRARNYNEQFF. The CDR3 DNA reads TGTGCCAGCAGCCAGGCATTTGGGAGGGCCCGCAACTACAATGAGCAGTTCTTC. The chain recombines TRBV14 with TRBJ2-1, with TRBD2 matching 7 bases. V lost 3 bases, J lost 3 bases, and 14 bases stayed unmatched. The CDR3 has 18 amino acids. Germline CDR1 is SGHDN and CDR2 is FVKESK.